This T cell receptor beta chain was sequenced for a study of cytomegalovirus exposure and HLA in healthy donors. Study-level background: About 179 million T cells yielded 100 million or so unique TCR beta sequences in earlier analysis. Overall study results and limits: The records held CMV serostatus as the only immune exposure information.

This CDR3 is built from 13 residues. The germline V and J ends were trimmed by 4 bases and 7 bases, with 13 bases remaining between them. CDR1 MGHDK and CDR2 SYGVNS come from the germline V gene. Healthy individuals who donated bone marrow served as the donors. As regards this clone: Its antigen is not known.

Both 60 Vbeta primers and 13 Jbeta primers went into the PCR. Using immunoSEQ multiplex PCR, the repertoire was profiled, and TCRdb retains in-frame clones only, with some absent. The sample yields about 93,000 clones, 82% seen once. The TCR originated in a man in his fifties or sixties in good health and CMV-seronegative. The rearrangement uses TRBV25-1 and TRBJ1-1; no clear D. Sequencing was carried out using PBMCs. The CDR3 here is CASSGYATDEAFF. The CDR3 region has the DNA TGTGCCAGCAGTGGGTATGCCACAGATGAAGCTTTCTTT.